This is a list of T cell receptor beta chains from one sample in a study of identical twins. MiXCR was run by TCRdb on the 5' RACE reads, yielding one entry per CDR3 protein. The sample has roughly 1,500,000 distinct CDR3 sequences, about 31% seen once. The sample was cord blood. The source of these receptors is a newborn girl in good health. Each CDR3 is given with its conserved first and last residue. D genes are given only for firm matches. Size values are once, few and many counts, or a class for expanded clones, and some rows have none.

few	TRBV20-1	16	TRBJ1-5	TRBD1	TGCAGTGCCCTACGACAGGGGCATTATAGCAATCAGCCCCAGCATTTT	CSALRQGHYSNQPQHF
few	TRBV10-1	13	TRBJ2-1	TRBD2	TGCGCCAGCGTCGGGGGGGCCTACAATGAGCAGTTCTTC	CASVGGAYNEQFF
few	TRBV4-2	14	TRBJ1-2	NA	TGTGCCAGCAGCCACACTAAGGGGGACTATGGCTACACCTTC	CASSHTKGDYGYTF
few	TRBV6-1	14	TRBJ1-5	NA	TGTGCCAGCAGAGCACCTTATAGCAATCAGCCCCAGCATTTT	CASRAPYSNQPQHF
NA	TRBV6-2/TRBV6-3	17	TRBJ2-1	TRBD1	TGTGCCAGCAGTTACAAACGAGGACAGGTAGGCTACAATGAGCAGTTCTTC	CASSYKRGQVGYNEQFF
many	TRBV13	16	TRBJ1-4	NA	TGTGCCAGCAGCTTTGGAGGGTACGGGCTTAATGAAAAACTGTTTTTT	CASSFGGYGLNEKLFF
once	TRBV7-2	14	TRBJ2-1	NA	TGTGCCAGCAGCTGGAGGGACTCTACCTACGAGCAGTTCTTC	CASSWRDSTYEQFF
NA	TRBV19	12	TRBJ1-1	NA	TGTGCCAGTAACAAGAGGGACACTGAAGCTTTCTTT	CASNKRDTEAFF
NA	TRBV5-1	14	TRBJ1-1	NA	TGCGCCAGCAGCGATGGACGACCCAGCACTGAAGCTTTCTTT	CASSDGRPSTEAFF
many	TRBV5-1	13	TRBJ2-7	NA	TGCGCCAGCAGTTCTGCAGGGGCCTACGAGCAGTACTTC	CASSSAGAYEQYF
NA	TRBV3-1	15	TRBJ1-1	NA	TGTGCCAGCAGCCAGGCCGGGACATGGAAGGCTGAAGCTTTCTTT	CASSQAGTWKAEAFF